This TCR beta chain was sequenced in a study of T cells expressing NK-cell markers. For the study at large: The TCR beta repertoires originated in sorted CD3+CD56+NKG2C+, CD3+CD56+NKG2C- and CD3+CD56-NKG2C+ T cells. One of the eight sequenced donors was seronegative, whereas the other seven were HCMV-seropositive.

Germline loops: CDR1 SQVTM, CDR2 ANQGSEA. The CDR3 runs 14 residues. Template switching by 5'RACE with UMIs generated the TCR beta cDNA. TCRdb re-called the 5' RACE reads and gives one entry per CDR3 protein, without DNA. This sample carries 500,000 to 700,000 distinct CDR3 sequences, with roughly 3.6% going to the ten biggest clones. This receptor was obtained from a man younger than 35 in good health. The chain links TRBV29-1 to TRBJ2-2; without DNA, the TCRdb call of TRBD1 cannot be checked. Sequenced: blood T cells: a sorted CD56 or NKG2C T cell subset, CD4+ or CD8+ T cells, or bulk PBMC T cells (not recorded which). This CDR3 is CSVALSVSTGELFF.